Following are 14 T cell receptor beta chains from one sample sequenced in a study of blood T cell repertoires in COVID-19. Measured with immunoSEQ multiplex PCR; TCRdb has only the in-frame clones, and not every one. The data show about 280,000 clones, with approximately 85% seen just once and approximately 5% held by the top ten. Sequences were obtained from peripheral blood. Receptor source: a man aged 45-60 years with active or convalescent COVID-19.

The chain is built from TRBV2 and TRBJ2-2, with TRBD2 as a possible D gene (6 bases). The CDR3 length is 15 residues. The germline V and J ends were trimmed by 3 bases and 7 bases, with 15 bases remaining between them. Per the germline V gene, CDR1 is SNHLY and CDR2 is FYNNEI. The CDR3 bases are TGTGCCAGCAGTGATAGTCGCGGGACTGACGGGGAGCTGTTTTTT. Translated: CASSDSRGTDGELFF.

This clone appeared once. This sequence joins TRBV7-3 and TRBJ2-1, with 7 bases identical to TRBD2. This CDR3 has 16 residues. V lost 2 bases to trimming and J lost 2 bases; unmatched junction nucleotides: 6. CDR1 SGHTA and CDR2 FQGTGA come from the germline V gene. The CDR3 protein is CASSLRSAGPYNEQFF. The CDR3 nucleotides read TGTGCCAGCAGCTTACGGTCAGCGGGACCCTACAATGAGCAGTTCTTC.

This clone was detected once. The V call is TRBV5-1, the J call TRBJ2-1; the D gene is possibly TRBD2 (6 bases). CDR1 SGHRS and CDR2 YFSETQ come from the germline V gene. V was trimmed by 0 bases and J by 9 bases, leaving 10 bases between them. The CDR3 covers 13 residues. Here the CDR3 reads CASSLESGAEQFF. The CDR3 bases are TGCGCCAGCAGCTTGGAGTCGGGAGCTGAGCAGTTCTTC.

The chain is built from TRBV5-1 and TRBJ2-2; D gene ambiguous. Between the trimmed V and J ends, which lost 4 bases and 5 bases, there was a span of 12 bases. The CDR3 loop spans 14 amino acids. The germline CDR1 and CDR2 sequences are SGHRS and YFSETQ. The CDR3, as DNA: TGCGCCAGCAGCCTTAAGGCAGGAACCGGGGAGCTGTTTTTT. This gives the protein CASSLKAGTGELFF.

The chain recombines TRBV7-2 with TRBJ2-5; D is unclear. CDR1 SGHTA and CDR2 FQGNSA come from the germline V gene. CDR3 length: 13 residues. The V and J ends lost 5 bases and 1 base respectively, with 8 bases between them. The CDR3 DNA sequence: TGTGCCAGCAGCAGAGAGCCCCAAGAGACCCAGTACTTC. Residues: CASSREPQETQYF.

This chain links TRBV12-3 or TRBV12-4 with TRBJ1-1; D not certain. There are 12 residues in the CDR3. The germline V and J ends were trimmed by 3 bases and 10 bases, with 12 bases remaining between them. CDR3 sequence reads: CASSFNELRAFF. As DNA, the CDR3 is TGTGCCAGCAGTTTTAACGAGCTGAGAGCTTTCTTT.

V gene TRBV7-9 combines with J gene TRBJ1-5, with 9 bases that match TRBD1. This CDR3 is 15 amino acids long. J lost 9 bases, V lost 5 bases, and 11 bases had no gene match. The germline CDR1 and CDR2 sequences are SEHNR and FQNEAQ (reference sequence). The CDR3 here is CASSHRTDRGAPQHF. CDR3 nucleotide sequence: TGTGCCAGCAGCCACCGGACGGACAGGGGAGCGCCCCAGCATTTT.

The rearrangement joins TRBV5-1 to TRBJ2-3; D is ambiguous. Germline loops: CDR1 SGHRS, CDR2 YFSETQ. CDR3 length equals 15 residues. V was clipped by 4 bases and J by 6 bases, with 18 bases between them. The CDR3 DNA reads TGCGCCAGCAGCAATGGAGAGACTGCGACCGATACGCAGTATTTT. This encodes CASSNGETATDTQYF.

This sequence joins TRBV29-1 and TRBJ1-1; unclear D gene. The CDR3 has 16 amino acids. V was trimmed by 7 bases and J by 1 base, leaving 22 bases between them. CDR1 is SQVTM and CDR2 is ANQGSEA in the germline V gene. CDR3 nucleotides: TGCAGCGGAAGAAAGACCCTTCCCCAGGCGAACACTGAAGCTTTCTTT. Translating gives CSGRKTLPQANTEAFF.

This chain links TRBV30 with TRBJ2-7, with 8 bases that match TRBD1. The CDR3 consists of 12 residues. Germline V lookup: CDR1 GTSNPN, CDR2 SVGIG (reference sequence). V trimming: 4 bases; J trimming: 7 bases; junction bases outside the gene matches: 6. CDR3: CAWNQGAREQYF. The DNA for the CDR3 is TGTGCCTGGAACCAGGGGGCGCGTGAGCAGTACTTC.

This chain joins TRBV28 and TRBJ2-6; 8 positions agree with TRBD2. This CDR3 is built from 15 residues. V shed 5 bases and J 0 bases; nucleotides not matched to a gene: 0. Germline CDR1 and CDR2: MDHEN and SYDVKM. CDR3 nucleotides: TGTGCCAGCAGTAGCGGGGGCTCTGGGGCCAACGTCCTGACTTTC. Protein: CASSSGGSGANVLTF.

V usage is TRBV3-1 (or the pseudogene TRBV3-2) and J usage is TRBJ1-5; unclear D gene. Germline V gene lookup returns CDR1 LGHDT and CDR2 YNNKEL (reference sequence). Trimming took off 0 bases at V and 7 bases at J, with 10 bases between the two ends. This CDR3 contains 14 residues. For the CDR3, the DNA is TGTGCCAGCAGCCAAGAACCGCAGGTCCAGCCCCAGCATTTT. Translated, it gives CASSQEPQVQPQHF.

The rearrangement joins TRBV27 to TRBJ1-5, with 9 bases matching TRBD1. J was trimmed by 5 bases and V by 3 bases; bases with no gene match: 8. Germline-derived CDR1 and CDR2 are MNHEY and SMNVEV (reference sequence). This CDR3 is 16 amino acids long. The CDR3 region is CASSFFGTGSHQPQHF. The CDR3 coding sequence is TGTGCCAGCAGTTTCTTTGGGACAGGGAGCCATCAGCCCCAGCATTTT.

With regard to this clone: Other DNA sequences within the sample encode an identical CDR3. The J gene is TRBJ2-7, the V gene TRBV5-1, with D maybe TRBD1 (6 bases). This CDR3 has 14 amino acids. The germline V gene has CDR1 SGHRS and CDR2 YFSETQ. V lost 4 bases, J lost 2 bases, and 13 bases lay in between. The CDR3 loop is CASSLEGQPYEQYF. In nucleotides, the CDR3 is TGCGCCAGCAGCCTGGAAGGACAGCCCTACGAGCAGTACTTC.